These T cell receptor beta chains were read from a single sample in a study of OX40 agonist ivuxolimab in advanced cancers. The method was immunoSEQ multiplex PCR; TCRdb's version includes in-frame clones alone and lacks a portion of them. The data show approximately 64,000 clones, over 80% seen once. Material: CD4+ or CD8+ T cells sorted from blood, obtained in a trial of the OX40 agonist ivuxolimab. The receptors originated from an adult with an advanced solid tumor such as melanoma, head and neck, liver or kidney cancer. Each CDR3 is given with its conserved first and last residue. Fields, in order: clone size, D gene, J gene, V gene, CDR3 protein, CDR3 DNA. A D gene is named only where the DNA matches it firmly. A clone size is listed for some rows: how often the clone was seen (once, few, many), or a class if it is expanded.

- - TRBJ2-5 TRBV28 CASSSLRTQYF TGTGCCAGCAGTTCCCTCCGAACCCAGTACTTC
- - TRBJ2-1 TRBV7-6 CASSPWPRGADNEQFF TGTGCCAGCAGCCCCTGGCCTCGGGGGGCCGACAATGAGCAGTTCTTC
- - TRBJ1-1 TRBV7-2 CASSLVGLRGGNTEAFF TGTGCCAGCAGCTTAGTGGGACTGCGGGGGGGAAACACTGAAGCTTTCTTT
- TRBD1 TRBJ1-2 TRBV7-4 CASSPRQGTARSGGYTF TGTGCCAGCAGCCCCCGACAGGGAACGGCTCGCTCGGGAGGCTACACCTTC
- TRBD1 TRBJ2-7 TRBV20-1 CSATFGTEARF TGCAGTGCCACCTTCGGGACAGAGGCCCGTTTC
- TRBD1 TRBJ2-7 TRBV18 CASSNGQGDYEQYF TGTGCCAGCTCGAATGGACAGGGCGACTACGAGCAGTACTTC
- - TRBJ1-2 TRBV7-2 CASSPRDGHYGYTF TGTGCCAGCAGCCCGCGGGACGGACACTATGGCTACACCTTC
- - TRBJ2-5 TRBV7-2 CASSYNPGPVGTQYF TGTGCCAGCAGCTACAATCCCGGACCGGTGGGGACCCAGTACTTC
once - TRBJ2-2 TRBV11-3 CASRQYGGELFF TGTGCCAGCAGACAATACGGCGGGGAGCTGTTTTTT
- TRBD2 TRBJ2-7 TRBV4-3 CASSKGLAGGEDEQYF TGCGCCAGCAGCAAGGGACTAGCGGGAGGCGAAGACGAGCAGTACTTC
- TRBD1 TRBJ1-4 TRBV2 CAGGQGADEKLFF TGTGCCGGTGGACAGGGGGCTGATGAAAAACTGTTTTTT
- - TRBJ2-1 TRBV30 CAWSVRRDRFQFF TGTGCCTGGAGTGTACGGAGGGATCGGTTCCAGTTCTTC
- TRBD2 TRBJ2-3 TRBV4-3 CASSQDLLATDTQYF TGCGCCAGCAGCCAAGATTTACTAGCGACAGATACGCAGTATTTT
few - TRBJ2-3 TRBV27 CASSLDLRGSTDTQYF TGTGCCAGCAGTTTAGACCTCAGGGGTAGCACAGATACGCAGTATTTT
- - TRBJ1-2 TRBV7-8 CASSPRRGGRGYTF TGTGCCAGCAGCCCCCGGCGTGGGGGGCGTGGCTACACCTTC
- - TRBJ2-7 TRBV7-2 CASSLGGVAYEQYF TGTGCCAGCAGCTTAGGGGGTGTTGCCTACGAGCAGTACTTC
- - TRBJ2-5 TRBV6-1 CASSEWRDAETQYF TGTGCCAGCAGTGAATGGCGGGACGCGGAGACCCAGTACTTC
- - TRBJ1-2 TRBV7-9 CASSKRQDDGYTF TGTGCCAGCAGCAAGCGACAGGACGATGGCTACACCTTC
- - TRBJ1-5 TRBV4-1 CASSQGRARGGNQPQHF TGCGCCAGCAGCCAAGGTCGGGCCAGGGGAGGGAATCAGCCCCAGCATTTT
- TRBD2 TRBJ2-1 TRBV19 CASSKGLALSGDEQFF TGTGCCAGTAGTAAGGGACTAGCCCTAAGTGGGGATGAGCAGTTCTTC
- - TRBJ1-1 TRBV6-5 CASTKQGHLNTEAFF TGTGCCAGCACCAAGCAGGGACACTTGAACACTGAAGCTTTCTTT
- - TRBJ2-7 TRBV11-3 CASSPRTRRSYEQYF TGTGCCAGCAGCCCGAGGACAAGGAGATCCTACGAGCAGTACTTC
- TRBD2 TRBJ2-3 TRBV19 CASSGTAGGADTQYF TGTGCCAGTAGCGGGACAGCGGGAGGAGCAGATACGCAGTATTTT
- - TRBJ2-1 TRBV9 CASSVEGSLTSYNEQFF TGTGCCAGCAGCGTAGAGGGTAGCTTGACCTCCTACAATGAGCAGTTCTTC
- - TRBJ1-1 TRBV6-5 CASSYGLGTEAFF TGTGCCAGCAGTTACGGGCTCGGCACTGAAGCTTTCTTT
- TRBD1 TRBJ2-5 TRBV9 CASSVDTGGVETQYF TGTGCCAGCAGCGTAGATACAGGGGGCGTGGAGACCCAGTACTTC
- - TRBJ1-3 TRBV7-2 CASSLGGIGAGNTIYF TGTGCCAGCAGCTTAGGGGGGATCGGGGCTGGAAACACCATATATTTT
- - TRBJ2-5 TRBV30 CAWTTQEKETQYF TGTGCCTGGACAACCCAGGAAAAAGAGACCCAGTACTTC